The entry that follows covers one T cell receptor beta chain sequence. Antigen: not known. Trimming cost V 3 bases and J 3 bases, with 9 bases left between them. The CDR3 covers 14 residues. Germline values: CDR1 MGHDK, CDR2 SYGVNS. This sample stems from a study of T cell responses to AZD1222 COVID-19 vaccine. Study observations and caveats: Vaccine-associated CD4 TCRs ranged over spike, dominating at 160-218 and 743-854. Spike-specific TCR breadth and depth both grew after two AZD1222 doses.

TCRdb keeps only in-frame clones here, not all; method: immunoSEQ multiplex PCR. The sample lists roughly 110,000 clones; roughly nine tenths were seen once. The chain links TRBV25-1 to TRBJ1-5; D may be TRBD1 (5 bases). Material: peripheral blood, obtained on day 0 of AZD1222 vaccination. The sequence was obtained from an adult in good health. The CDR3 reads CASSEVGDNQPQHF. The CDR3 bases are TGTGCCAGCAGTGAGGTGGGGGACAATCAGCCCCAGCATTTT.